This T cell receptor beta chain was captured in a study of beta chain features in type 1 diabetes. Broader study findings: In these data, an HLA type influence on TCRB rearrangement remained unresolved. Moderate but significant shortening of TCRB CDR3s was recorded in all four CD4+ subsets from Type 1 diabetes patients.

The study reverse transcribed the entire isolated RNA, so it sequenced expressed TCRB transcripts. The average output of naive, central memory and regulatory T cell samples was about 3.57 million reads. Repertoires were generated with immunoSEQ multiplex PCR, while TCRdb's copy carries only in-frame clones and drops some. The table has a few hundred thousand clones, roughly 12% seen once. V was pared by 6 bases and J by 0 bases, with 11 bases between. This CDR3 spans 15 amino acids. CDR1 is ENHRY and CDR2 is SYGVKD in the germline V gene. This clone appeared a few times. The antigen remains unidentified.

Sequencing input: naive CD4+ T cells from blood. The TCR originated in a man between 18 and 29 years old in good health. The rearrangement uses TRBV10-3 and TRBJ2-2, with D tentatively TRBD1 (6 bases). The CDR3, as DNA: TGTGCCATCAGAATCGGGACAACGAACACCGGGGAGCTGTTTTTT. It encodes CAIRIGTTNTGELFF.